This T cell receptor beta chain was obtained from a study of sequential checkpoint blockade in melanoma (dated by TCRdb to about 2019). General notes on the study: Using 1:1 randomization, the trial assigned patients either to first-line nivolumab followed by ipilimumab (arm A) or to ipilimumab followed by nivolumab (arm B). Both trial sequences were followed by maintenance nivolumab.

From V the trimming removes 3 bases and from J it removes 4 bases, while the gene matches leave 7 bases of the junction unaccounted for. CDR1 is given as SGHNT and CDR2 as YYREEE, both from the germline V gene (reference sequence). The CDR3 measures 16 amino acids from cysteine to phenylalanine. Only CDR3 DNA is held: 48 bases, read in frame from base 1. TCRbeta CDR3 regions were immunosequenced from genomic DNA with the immunoSEQ Assay. Genomic DNA was amplified by bias-controlled multiplex PCR before high-throughput sequencing. As for how the authors treated the data: To quantify the absolute abundance of each unique TCRbeta CDR3 region, the sequences were collapsed and filtered. Clonality, defined as 1 minus Pielou's evenness, was calculated using only productive rearrangements. A previously published method was used to identify clones whose frequencies were significantly greater in on-treatment samples than in baseline samples. TCRdb mirrors the immuneACCESS table, restricted to in-frame sequences. Some clones are absent from its copies; in checked studies, under half trace to an unresolved V gene, and the reason for the others is unknown. V and J calls and clone size follow that table, whereas D and trimming were derived from the DNA. The sample records approximately 26,000 clones, over 60% of which are singletons. 22% of the sample comes from the top ten.

Sample treatment or condition, as interpreted from the label and publication: randomized to nivolumab then ipilimumab (arm A) or the reverse (arm B). None of the trial patients had been given prior DNA-damaging chemotherapy. On a FACS Aria II flow cytometer, live CD3+CD8+ cells that were negative for CD19 and CD56 were sorted from thawed PBMCs. Samples were obtained from patients with melanoma enrolled in CheckMate 064, a randomized, open-label phase II trial of sequential checkpoint blockade. Peripheral blood mononuclear cells were obtained through leukapheresis, purified using Ficoll-Paque, and frozen in human serum containing roughly 10% DMSO. Immediately after sorting, the purity of sorted blood CD3+CD8+ cells was verified to be >95%, after which DNA was extracted. Regarding this clone: The antigen it recognizes is unknown. Base-call qualities are not available, and no considerably larger clone is one nucleotide away.

Beyond this particular receptor, the publication reports: Larger, independent patient cohorts are needed to validate the response-prediction model that combines TCR metrics and mutation burden.

The sample consisted of CD8+ T cells sorted from blood (inferred from file names), taken from a patient given nivolumab and ipilimumab in sequence. The chain is encoded by TRBV5-4 joined to TRBJ2-5, with 12 central nucleotides matching TRBD2. The clonotype comes from a human donor with melanoma. The bases are TGTGCCAGCAGCTCGCCACTAGCGGGAGGCGTAGAGACCCAGTACTTC. Its protein is CASSSPLAGGVETQYF.